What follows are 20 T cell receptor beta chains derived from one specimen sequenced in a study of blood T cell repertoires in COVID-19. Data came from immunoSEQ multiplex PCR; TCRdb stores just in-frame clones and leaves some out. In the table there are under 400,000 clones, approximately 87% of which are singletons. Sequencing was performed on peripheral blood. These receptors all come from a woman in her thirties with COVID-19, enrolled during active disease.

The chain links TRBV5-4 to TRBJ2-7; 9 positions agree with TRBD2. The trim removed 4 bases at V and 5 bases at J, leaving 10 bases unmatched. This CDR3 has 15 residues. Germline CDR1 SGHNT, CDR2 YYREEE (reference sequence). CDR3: CASSPPGLAIHEQYF. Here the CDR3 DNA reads TGTGCCAGCAGCCCCCCGGGACTAGCAATACACGAGCAGTACTTC. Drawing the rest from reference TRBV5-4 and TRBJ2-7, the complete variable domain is ETGVTQSPTHLIKTRGQQVTLRCSSQSGHNTVSWYQQALGQGPQFIFQYYREEENGRGNFPPRFSGLQFPNYSSELNVNALELDDSALYLCASSPPGLAIHEQYFGPGTRLTVT.

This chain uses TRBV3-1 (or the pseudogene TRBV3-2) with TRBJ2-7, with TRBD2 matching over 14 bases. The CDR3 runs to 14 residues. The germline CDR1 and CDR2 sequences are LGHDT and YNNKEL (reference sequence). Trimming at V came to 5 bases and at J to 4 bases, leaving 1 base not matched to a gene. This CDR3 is CASSGTSGSYEQYF. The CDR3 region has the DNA TGTGCCAGCAGCGGGACTAGCGGGAGTTACGAGCAGTACTTC.

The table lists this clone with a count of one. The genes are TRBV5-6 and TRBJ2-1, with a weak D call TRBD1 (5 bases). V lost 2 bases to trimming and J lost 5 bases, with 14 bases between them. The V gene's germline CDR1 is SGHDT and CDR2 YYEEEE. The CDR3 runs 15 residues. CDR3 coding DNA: TGTGCCAGCAGCTTTATGGGGCTACCTAACAATGAGCAGTTCTTC. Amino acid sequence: CASSFMGLPNNEQFF.

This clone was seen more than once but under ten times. The CDR3 protein is CASSLSQGKPQHF. CDR3 nucleotide sequence: TGTGCCAGCAGTTTATCTCAGGGGAAGCCCCAGCATTTT. The rearrangement uses TRBV28 and TRBJ1-5; D may be TRBD1 (6 bases). The CDR3 loop spans 13 amino acids. Germline loops: CDR1 MDHEN, CDR2 SYDVKM. The germline V and J ends were trimmed by 1 base and 8 bases, with 9 bases remaining between them.

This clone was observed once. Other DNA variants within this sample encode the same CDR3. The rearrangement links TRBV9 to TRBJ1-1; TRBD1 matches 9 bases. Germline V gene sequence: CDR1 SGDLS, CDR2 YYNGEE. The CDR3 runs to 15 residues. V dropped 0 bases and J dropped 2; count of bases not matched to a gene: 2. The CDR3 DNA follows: TGTGCCAGCAGCGTAGTACAGGGGGCTAACACTGAAGCTTTCTTT. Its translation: CASSVVQGANTEAFF. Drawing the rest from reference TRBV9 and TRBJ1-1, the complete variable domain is DSGVTQTPKHLITATGQRVTLRCSPRSGDLSVYWYQQSLDQGLQFLIQYYNGEERAKGNILERFSAQQFPDLHSELNLSSLELGDSALYFCASSVVQGANTEAFFGQGTRLTVV.

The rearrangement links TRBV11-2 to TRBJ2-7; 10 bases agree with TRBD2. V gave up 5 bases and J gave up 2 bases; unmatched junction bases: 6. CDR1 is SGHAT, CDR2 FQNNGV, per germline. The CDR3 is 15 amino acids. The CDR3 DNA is TGTGCCAGCAGCCCCCGAACTAGCGGGACCTACGAGCAGTACTTC. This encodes CASSPRTSGTYEQYF. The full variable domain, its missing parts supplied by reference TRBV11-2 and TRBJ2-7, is EAGVAQSPRYKIIEKRQSVAFWCNPISGHATLYWYQQILGQGPKLLIQFQNNGVVDDSQLPKDRFSAERLKGVDSTLKIQPAKLEDSAVYLCASSPRTSGTYEQYFGPGTRLTVT.

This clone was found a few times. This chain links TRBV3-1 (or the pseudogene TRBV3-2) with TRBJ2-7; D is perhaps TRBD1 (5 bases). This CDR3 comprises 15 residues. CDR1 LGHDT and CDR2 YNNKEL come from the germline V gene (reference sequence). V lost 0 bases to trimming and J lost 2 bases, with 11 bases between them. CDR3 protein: CASSQDRVSTYEQYF. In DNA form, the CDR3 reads TGTGCCAGCAGCCAAGACAGGGTTTCTACCTACGAGCAGTACTTC.

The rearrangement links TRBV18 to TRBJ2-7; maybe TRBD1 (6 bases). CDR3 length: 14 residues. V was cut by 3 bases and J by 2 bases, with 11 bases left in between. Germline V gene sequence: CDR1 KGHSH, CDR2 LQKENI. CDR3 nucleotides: TGTGCCAGCTCACCGCAGGGGACCACCTACGAGCAGTACTTC. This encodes CASSPQGTTYEQYF.

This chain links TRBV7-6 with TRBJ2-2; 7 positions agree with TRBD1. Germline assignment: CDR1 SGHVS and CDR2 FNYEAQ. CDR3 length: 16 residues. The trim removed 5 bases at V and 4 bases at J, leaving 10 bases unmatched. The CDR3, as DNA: TGTGCCAGCAGCCCCTCGACAGGGTCTGGCACCGGGGAGCTGTTTTTT. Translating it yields CASSPSTGSGTGELFF.

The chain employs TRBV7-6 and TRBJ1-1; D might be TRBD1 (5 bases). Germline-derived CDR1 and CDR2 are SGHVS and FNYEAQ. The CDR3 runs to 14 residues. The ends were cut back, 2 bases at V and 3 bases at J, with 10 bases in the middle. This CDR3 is CASSLSQGDTEAFF. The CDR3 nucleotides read TGTGCCAGCAGCTTATCTCAGGGTGACACTGAAGCTTTCTTT.

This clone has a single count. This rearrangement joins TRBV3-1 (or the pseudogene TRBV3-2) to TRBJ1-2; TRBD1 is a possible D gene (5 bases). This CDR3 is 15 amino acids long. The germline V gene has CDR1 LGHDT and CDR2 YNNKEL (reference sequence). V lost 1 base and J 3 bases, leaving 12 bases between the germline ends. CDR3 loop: CASSQGPGQDYGYTF. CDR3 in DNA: TGTGCCAGCAGCCAAGGACCAGGGCAAGACTATGGCTACACCTTC.

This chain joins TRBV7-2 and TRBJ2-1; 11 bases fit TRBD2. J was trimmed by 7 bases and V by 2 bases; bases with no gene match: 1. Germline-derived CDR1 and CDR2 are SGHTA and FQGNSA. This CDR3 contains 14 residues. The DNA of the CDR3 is TGTGCCAGCAGCTTACTAGCGGGAGGAAATGAGCAGTTCTTC. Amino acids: CASSLLAGGNEQFF. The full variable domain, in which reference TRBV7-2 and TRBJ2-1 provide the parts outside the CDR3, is GAGVSQSPSNKVTEKGKDVELRCDPISGHTALYWYRQSLGQGLEFLIYFQGNSAPDKSGLPSDRFSAERTGGSVSTLTIQRTQQEDSAVYLCASSLLAGGNEQFFGPGTRLTVL.

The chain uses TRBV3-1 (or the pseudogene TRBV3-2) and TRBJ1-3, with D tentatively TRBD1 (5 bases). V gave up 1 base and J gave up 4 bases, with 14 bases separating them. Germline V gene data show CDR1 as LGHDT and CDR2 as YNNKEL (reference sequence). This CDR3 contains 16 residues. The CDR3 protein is CASSQGRGQKGNTIYF. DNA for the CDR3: TGTGCCAGCAGCCAAGGTAGGGGCCAGAAAGGAAACACCATATATTTT.

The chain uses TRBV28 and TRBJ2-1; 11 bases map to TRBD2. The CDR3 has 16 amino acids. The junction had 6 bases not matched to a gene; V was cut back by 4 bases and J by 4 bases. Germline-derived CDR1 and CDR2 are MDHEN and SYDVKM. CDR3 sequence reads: CASSSLAGGGYNEQFF. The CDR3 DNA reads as TGTGCCAGCAGTTCGCTAGCGGGAGGCGGATACAATGAGCAGTTCTTC.

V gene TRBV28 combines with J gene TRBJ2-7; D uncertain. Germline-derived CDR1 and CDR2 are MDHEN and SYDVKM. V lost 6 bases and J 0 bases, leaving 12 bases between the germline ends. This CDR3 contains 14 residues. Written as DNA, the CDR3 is TGTGCCAGCAGCCTTCTCGGAGTCTCCTACGAGCAGTACTTC. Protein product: CASSLLGVSYEQYF. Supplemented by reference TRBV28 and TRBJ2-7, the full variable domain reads DVKVTQSSRYLVKRTGEKVFLECVQDMDHENMFWYRQDPGLGLRLIYFSYDVKMKEKGDIPEGYSVSREKKERFSLILESASTNQTSMYLCASSLLGVSYEQYFGPGTRLTVT.

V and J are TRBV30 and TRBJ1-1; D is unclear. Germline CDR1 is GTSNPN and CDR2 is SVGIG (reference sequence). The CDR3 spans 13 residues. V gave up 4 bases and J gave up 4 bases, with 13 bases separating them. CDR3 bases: TGTGCCTGGATCCGGGATTGGGGCACTGAAGCTTTCTTT. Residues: CAWIRDWGTEAFF.

CDR3 sequence: CASGLDQGVSNEKLFF. The DNA of the CDR3 is TGTGCTAGTGGTTTGGACCAGGGGGTTTCTAATGAAAAACTGTTTTTT. The chain carries TRBV12-5 and TRBJ1-4; TRBD1 agrees at 7 bases. This CDR3 is built from 16 residues. V gave up 1 base and J gave up 3 bases; unmatched junction bases: 5. Looked up from germline, CDR1 is LGHNT and CDR2 is FRNRAP.

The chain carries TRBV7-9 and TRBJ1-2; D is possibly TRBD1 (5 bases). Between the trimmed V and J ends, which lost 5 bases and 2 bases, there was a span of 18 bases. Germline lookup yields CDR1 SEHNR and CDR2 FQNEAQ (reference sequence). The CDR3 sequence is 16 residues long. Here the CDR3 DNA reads TGTGCCAGCAGCGCAAAACCGGGGGGACTAAACTATGGCTACACCTTC. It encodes CASSAKPGGLNYGYTF. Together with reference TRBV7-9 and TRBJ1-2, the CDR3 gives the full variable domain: DTGVSQNPRHKITKRGQNVTFRCDPISEHNRLYWYRQTLGQGPEFLTYFQNEAQLEKSRLLSDRFSAERPKGSFSTLEIQRTEQGDSAMYLCASSAKPGGLNYGYTFGSGTRLTVV.

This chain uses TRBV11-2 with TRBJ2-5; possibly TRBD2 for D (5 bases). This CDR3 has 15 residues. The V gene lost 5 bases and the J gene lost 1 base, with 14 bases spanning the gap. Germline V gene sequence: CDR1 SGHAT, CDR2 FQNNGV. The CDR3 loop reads CASSRTGVLQETQYF. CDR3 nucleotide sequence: TGTGCCAGCAGCCGAACCGGGGTACTCCAAGAGACCCAGTACTTC.

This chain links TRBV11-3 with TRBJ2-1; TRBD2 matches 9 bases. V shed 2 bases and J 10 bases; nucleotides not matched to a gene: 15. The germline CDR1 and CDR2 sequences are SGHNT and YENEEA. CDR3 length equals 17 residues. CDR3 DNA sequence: TGTGCCAGCAGCTTAACCCTTGGACTAGCGTGGTCAGACGAGCAGTTCTTC. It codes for CASSLTLGLAWSDEQFF.